Below are 21 T cell receptor beta chains sequenced from a single sample in a study of identical twins. TCRdb reprocessed the 5' RACE reads via MiXCR and lists one record per CDR3 protein. The sample comprises more than 400,000 distinct CDR3 sequences, nearly 15% of which are singletons, and 0.44% rests with the top ten. The same data also went into a second study, on yellow fever vaccine responses in identical twins.

Sequencing was carried out using CD4+ T cells sorted from blood. Receptor source: a woman aged 18-29 years in good health.

This chain connects TRBV15 to TRBJ2-3, with 16 bases lining up with TRBD2. V lost 4 bases and J lost 1; bases outside the gene matches: 14. Germline V gives CDR1 LNHNV, CDR2 YYDKDF (reference sequence). The CDR3 covers 21 residues. The CDR3 bases are TGTGCCACCAGCACCTTCTCCGGGACTAGCGGGGGGGGTCTGCGCACAGATACGCAGTATTTT. Its protein is CATSTFSGTSGGGLRTDTQYF.

This clonotype has just a few counts. This rearrangement joins TRBV5-1 to TRBJ2-7; 8 bases align to TRBD2. The CDR3 sequence is 16 residues long. V shed 0 bases and J 5 bases; nucleotides not matched to a gene: 10. CDR1 is SGHRS and CDR2 is YFSETQ in the germline V gene. In nucleotides, the CDR3 is TGCGCCAGCAGCTTGGCCGGGGGGGGACCCTACCACGAGCAGTACTTC. Translated, it gives CASSLAGGGPYHEQYF.

This clonotype was counted only a few times. The J gene is TRBJ2-1, the V gene TRBV5-5, with 8 positions matching TRBD2. This CDR3 is built from 16 residues. With V trimmed by 4 bases and J by 4 bases, 10 bases remained unmatched. Looked up from germline, CDR1 is SGHKS and CDR2 is YYEKEE (reference sequence). For the CDR3, the DNA is TGTGCCAGCAGCCAAGTTAGCGGGACCGGATACAATGAGCAGTTCTTC. This encodes CASSQVSGTGYNEQFF.

This sequence joins TRBV5-1 and TRBJ1-1; D is ambiguous. V was trimmed by 0 bases and J by 1 base, leaving 10 bases between them. Germline assignment: CDR1 SGHRS and CDR2 YFSETQ. The CDR3 sequence is 15 residues long. Here the CDR3 DNA reads TGCGCCAGCAGCTTGGGTCCGAATTCGAACACTGAAGCTTTCTTT. Its protein product is CASSLGPNSNTEAFF.

The chain couples TRBV12-3 or TRBV12-4 to TRBJ2-1; 9 bases are shared with TRBD2. Unmatched junction bases numbered 10, after V lost 6 bases and J lost 1 base. The CDR3 is 17 amino acids. The CDR3 loop reads CASRPEGLARSYNEQFF. CDR3 DNA: TGTGCCAGCAGGCCTGAGGGACTAGCACGGTCCTACAATGAGCAGTTCTTC.

The chain combines TRBV28 with TRBJ2-7; tentatively, D is TRBD1 or TRBD2 (5 bases each). The germline V gene encodes CDR1 MDHEN and CDR2 SYDVKM. V lost 3 bases and J lost 5, with 14 bases in between. This CDR3 has 14 residues. The CDR3 region is CASSFSGRSDEQYF. Written as DNA, the CDR3 is TGTGCCAGCAGTTTTTCGGGACGAAGCGACGAGCAGTACTTC.

In this sample, this clonotype turned up a few times. The V gene is TRBV12-3 or TRBV12-4, the J gene TRBJ2-2; D not resolved. V was clipped by 9 bases and J by 0 bases, with 11 bases between them. This CDR3 is 14 amino acids long. The CDR3 spells CASRPGSNTGELFF. DNA for the CDR3: TGTGCCAGTCGACCCGGTTCGAACACCGGGGAGCTGTTTTTT.

This clonotype showed up just a few times. The CDR3 region has the DNA TGCGCCAGCAGCCAAGTGGCAGGGGCGGAGACCCAGTACTTC. Its translation: CASSQVAGAETQYF. The chain is built from TRBV4-1 and TRBJ2-5; weak D call: TRBD1 (6 bases). V shed 1 base and J shed 5 bases, with 11 bases lying between them. This CDR3 has 14 residues. Germline V gene data show CDR1 as MGHRA and CDR2 as YSYEKL.

This sequence joins TRBV2 and TRBJ2-5; D is unclear. The germline CDR1 and CDR2 sequences are SNHLY and FYNNEI. The CDR3 sequence is 14 residues long. Trimming cost V 5 bases and J 3 bases, with 13 bases left between them. The CDR3 reads CASSRNSAEETQYF. CDR3 coding DNA: TGTGCCAGCAGTCGAAATAGTGCGGAAGAGACCCAGTACTTC.

This clonotype was observed a few times. The chain couples TRBV7-9 to TRBJ1-2; no definite D call. V lost 8 bases and J 8 bases, leaving 21 bases between the germline ends. CDR3 length equals 14 residues. The germline gives CDR1 SEHNR, CDR2 FQNEAQ (reference sequence). CDR3 sequence reads: CASGPMAVQEGYTF. The CDR3 DNA is TGTGCCAGCGGACCGATGGCGGTCCAAGAAGGCTACACCTTC.

This clonotype was counted many times. The chain links TRBV20-1 to TRBJ1-6; TRBD1 matches 7 bases. With 6 bases clipped from V and 7 bases from J, the junction kept 9 bases outside the gene matches. In germline, CDR1 is DFQATT, CDR2 SNEGSKA (reference sequence). The CDR3 loop spans 14 amino acids. CDR3 residues: CSARQGRGNSPLHF. CDR3 sequence (DNA): TGCAGTGCCCGACAGGGAAGGGGGAATTCACCCCTCCACTTT.

The chain is built from TRBV6-5 and TRBJ1-2, with unresolved D. CDR1 MNHEY and CDR2 SVGAGI come from the germline V gene. V was clipped by 0 bases and J by 10 bases, with 21 bases between them. The CDR3 extends over 16 amino acids. The CDR3 loop reads CASSYSAQRPLKDYTF. In nucleotides, the CDR3 is TGTGCCAGCAGTTACTCGGCCCAGCGACCCCTGAAAGACTACACCTTC.

The chain recombines TRBV5-1 with TRBJ2-4; the match to TRBD2 covers 8 bases. J lost 1 base, V lost 1 base, and 4 bases had no gene match. The CDR3 consists of 16 residues. The germline CDR1 and CDR2 sequences are SGHRS and YFSETQ. The CDR3 DNA follows: TGCGCCAGCAGCTTGAGCGGGGGCACGGCCAAAAACATTCAGTACTTC. This encodes CASSLSGGTAKNIQYF. The whole variable domain, remainder taken from reference TRBV5-1 and TRBJ2-4, is KAGVTQTPRYLIKTRGQQVTLSCSPISGHRSVSWYQQTPGQGLQFLFEYFSETQRNKGNFPGRFSGRQFSNSRSEMNVSTLELGDSALYLCASSLSGGTAKNIQYFGAGTRLSVL.

The chain combines TRBV5-1 with TRBJ2-5; 14 bases match TRBD2. This CDR3 spans 17 amino acids. Germline CDR1 SGHRS, CDR2 YFSETQ. Trimming at V came to 2 bases and at J to 4 bases, leaving 7 bases not matched to a gene. CDR3 protein: CASSFPGLAGVGETQYF. CDR3 DNA sequence: TGCGCCAGCAGCTTCCCGGGACTAGCGGGAGTCGGAGAGACCCAGTACTTC.

V is TRBV15 and J is TRBJ2-3; 9 bases map to TRBD2. J was trimmed by 2 bases and V by 2 bases; bases with no gene match: 5. CDR3 size: 16 residues. Germline CDR1 LNHNV, CDR2 YYDKDF (reference sequence). The CDR3 protein is CATSRYAGGATDTQYF. CDR3 nucleotide sequence: TGTGCCACCAGCAGATACGCGGGGGGGGCCACAGATACGCAGTATTTT.

V and J are TRBV12-3 or TRBV12-4 and TRBJ2-1; D is ambiguous. Deletions cut 3 bases from V and 12 bases from J, with 15 bases between. The CDR3 consists of 13 residues. The CDR3 is CASSFGLNMGQFF. The DNA of the CDR3 is TGTGCCAGCAGTTTCGGTCTCAACATGGGGCAGTTCTTC.

This rearrangement joins TRBV12-3 or TRBV12-4 to TRBJ1-2; D is undetermined. V was cut by 5 bases and J by 2 bases, with 12 bases left in between. This CDR3 has 14 residues. The CDR3 nucleotides read TGTGCCAGCAGTATGTGGACGGGGAACTATGGCTACACCTTC. Amino acid sequence: CASSMWTGNYGYTF.

This chain joins TRBV5-1 and TRBJ2-1, with 13 bases identical to TRBD2. This CDR3 comprises 19 residues. After removal of 0 bases from V and 3 bases from J, the junction contained 9 bases not matched to a gene. CDR1 is SGHRS, CDR2 YFSETQ, per germline. The CDR3 DNA reads TGCGCCAGCAGCTTGGGGTTGCGACTAGCGGGGGGCAGCTACAATGAGCAGTTCTTC. Translating gives CASSLGLRLAGGSYNEQFF.

This chain links TRBV7-2 with TRBJ1-6, with D unresolved. Germline V gene lookup returns CDR1 SGHTA and CDR2 FQGNSA. V was clipped by 1 base and J by 10 bases, with 17 bases between them. The CDR3 is 16 amino acids. The CDR3 region has the DNA TGTGCCAGCAGCTTAGGCGGCCCGGCGGGAGGCTCACCCCTCCACTTT. Translated: CASSLGGPAGGSPLHF.

The chain joins TRBV27 to TRBJ2-3; the match to TRBD2 covers 12 bases. The CDR3 spans 13 residues. V trimming: 10 bases; J trimming: 4 bases; junction bases outside the gene matches: 3. Looked up from germline, CDR1 is MNHEY and CDR2 is SMNVEV (reference sequence). CDR3: CATRLAGADTQYF. The CDR3, as DNA: TGTGCCACCCGACTAGCGGGGGCAGATACGCAGTATTTT.

This clonotype showed up just a few times. This chain connects TRBV2 to TRBJ2-1; 10 bases are a match to TRBD2. V trimming: 5 bases; J trimming: 9 bases; junction bases outside the gene matches: 16. CDR1 is SNHLY, CDR2 FYNNEI, per germline. CDR3 length: 17 amino acids. The DNA for the CDR3 is TGTGCCAGCAGTCAACAAGGAGTTCGGGTAGCGGGAGGTGAGCAGTTCTTC. Its protein is CASSQQGVRVAGGEQFF.